The 20 T cell receptor beta chains below come from one sample, sequenced in a study of OX40 agonist ivuxolimab in advanced cancers. Sequenced by immunoSEQ multiplex PCR; TCRdb stores in-frame clones only, minus some. The sample shows under 75,000 clones, 80% to 90% of them seen only once. Sequenced here: CD4+ or CD8+ T cells sorted from blood, sampled in a trial of the OX40 agonist ivuxolimab. Source of these receptors: an adult with an advanced solid tumor such as melanoma, head and neck, liver or kidney cancer.

The chain combines TRBV30 with TRBJ2-5; D is undetermined. V was pared by 2 bases and J by 3 bases, with 4 bases between. Germline assignment: CDR1 GTSNPN and CDR2 SVGIG (reference sequence). The CDR3 is 11 residues long. CDR3 DNA: TGTGCCTGGAGTAGCAAAGAGACCCAGTACTTC. It is translated as CAWSSKETQYF.

The chain couples TRBV19 to TRBJ2-7; 10 nucleotides match TRBD2. The ends lost 8 bases at V and 2 bases at J; junction bases unmatched: 6. CDR1 LNHDA and CDR2 SQIVND come from the germline V gene (reference sequence). The CDR3 length is 14 residues. This chain's CDR3 is CASAQAGGPYEQYF. In nucleotides, the CDR3 is TGTGCCAGTGCGCAAGCGGGAGGGCCCTACGAGCAGTACTTC.

This chain links TRBV6-6 with TRBJ2-6; D call uncertain. The CDR3 is made up of 15 amino acids. The V gene's germline CDR1 is MNHNY and CDR2 SVGAGI (reference sequence). V was clipped by 2 bases and J by 2 bases, with 7 bases between them. CDR3 sequence: CASSYDRPGANVLTF. The DNA for the CDR3 is TGTGCCAGCAGTTACGACCGGCCTGGGGCCAACGTCCTGACTTTC.

This clone is a singleton in its sample. CDR3: CASSHRTDRSEAFF. The CDR3 DNA reads TGTGCCAGCAGCCACCGGACGGACAGGTCTGAAGCTTTCTTT. The chain is built from TRBV27 and TRBJ1-1, with TRBD1 identical over 7 bases. The germline gives CDR1 MNHEY, CDR2 SMNVEV (reference sequence). Trimming at V came to 6 bases and at J to 6 bases, leaving 10 bases not matched to a gene. CDR3 length: 14 amino acids.

The chain links TRBV6-5 to TRBJ1-5, with TRBD1 matching over 8 bases. The CDR3 totals 14 residues. After removal of 5 bases from V and 0 bases from J, the junction contained 0 bases not matched to a gene. Looked up from germline, CDR1 is MNHEY and CDR2 is SVGAGI. CDR3 sequence reads: CASSDRGSNQPQHF. The CDR3 DNA reads as TGTGCCAGCAGTGACAGGGGTAGCAATCAGCCCCAGCATTTT.

This clone appeared a few times. The gene calls are TRBV28 and TRBJ2-7; 9 bases are a match to TRBD1. The CDR3 loop spans 15 amino acids. Germline V lookup: CDR1 MDHEN, CDR2 SYDVKM. The V segment lost 5 bases and the J segment 4 bases; nucleotides outside the gene matches: 9. The CDR3 protein is CASSATGTGLYEQYF. Here the CDR3 DNA reads TGTGCCAGCAGTGCGACCGGGACAGGGTTATACGAGCAGTACTTC.

The rearrangement joins TRBV28 to TRBJ2-5; possible D gene TRBD2, 6 bases. The CDR3 sequence is 15 residues long. With 6 bases removed from V and 1 base from J, the gap between germline ends came to 15 bases. Germline-derived CDR1 and CDR2 are MDHEN and SYDVKM. The CDR3 region has the DNA TGTGCCAGCAGCCCCACCGGGACTCTCCAAGAGACCCAGTACTTC. It specifies CASSPTGTLQETQYF.

The chain couples TRBV28 to TRBJ1-2; D ambiguous. Germline values: CDR1 MDHEN, CDR2 SYDVKM. The CDR3 contains 13 residues. V dropped 7 bases and J dropped 9 bases, with 18 bases sitting between them. The CDR3 reads CASNARAPMSYTF. CDR3 bases: TGTGCCAGCAATGCTCGGGCCCCAATGAGCTACACCTTC.

CDR3 sequence reads: CASSLQGTDTQYF. DNA for the CDR3: TGTGCCAGCAGCCTTCAGGGGACAGATACGCAGTATTTT. V and J are TRBV7-3 and TRBJ2-3; maybe TRBD1 (6 bases). V was clipped by 5 bases and J by 3 bases, with 9 bases between them. CDR3 length: 13 amino acids. Germline assignment: CDR1 SGHTA and CDR2 FQGTGA.

This chain links TRBV5-4 with TRBJ2-7; D call uncertain. Trimming took off 2 bases at V and 9 bases at J, with 15 bases between the two ends. CDR1 and CDR2 (germline): SGHNT, YYREEE (reference sequence). This CDR3 spans 13 amino acids. DNA of the CDR3: TGTGCCAGCAGCTTCTCTGGCTACGATGGGCAGTACTTC. It yields the protein CASSFSGYDGQYF.

A single count supports this clone. The genes are TRBV9 and TRBJ1-1; no reliable D call. The CDR3 runs to 15 residues. CDR1 is SGDLS, CDR2 YYNGEE, per germline. The V end lost 4 bases, the J end lost 1 base, and 14 bases lay between the germline ends. The CDR3 bases are TGTGCCAGCAGCTCCCCAGTGTCGAAGAACACTGAAGCTTTCTTT. Protein sequence: CASSSPVSKNTEAFF.

The rearrangement joins TRBV5-1 to TRBJ2-2, with 7 bases identical to TRBD1. The CDR3 spans 15 residues. The germline gives CDR1 SGHRS, CDR2 YFSETQ. The V gene end was trimmed by 0 bases and the J gene end by 3 bases; junction bases not matched to a gene: 2. The chain's CDR3 is CASSLGQGDTGELFF. The DNA for the CDR3 is TGCGCCAGCAGCTTGGGGCAGGGGGACACCGGGGAGCTGTTTTTT.

This rearrangement joins TRBV5-6 to TRBJ2-3; perhaps TRBD2 as D (6 bases). Germline values: CDR1 SGHDT, CDR2 YYEEEE. The CDR3 consists of 14 residues. V shed 1 base and J shed 0 bases, with 6 bases lying between them. CDR3 amino acids: CASSLLASTDTQYF. The CDR3, as DNA: TGTGCCAGCAGCTTGCTAGCGAGCACAGATACGCAGTATTTT.

V gene TRBV5-4 combines with J gene TRBJ2-7; D is possibly TRBD1 (5 bases). V lost 5 bases and J 6 bases, leaving 15 bases between the germline ends. The CDR3 is 13 residues long. Germline loops: CDR1 SGHNT, CDR2 YYREEE (reference sequence). CDR3 sequence reads: CASSLGRVSEQYF. The CDR3, as DNA: TGTGCCAGCAGTCTTGGCAGGGTTTCCGAGCAGTACTTC.

The genes are TRBV9 and TRBJ1-3; D might be TRBD1 (5 bases). Germline V gene data show CDR1 as SGDLS and CDR2 as YYNGEE. V was clipped by 6 bases and J by 0 bases, with 10 bases between them. This CDR3 has 14 residues. The CDR3 nucleotides are TGTGCCAGCACCAGGGACTACTCTGGAAACACCATATATTTT. Translated: CASTRDYSGNTIYF.

The CDR3 protein is CASSSGGGYEQYF. The DNA for the CDR3 is TGTGCCAGCAGCTCCGGGGGGGGCTACGAGCAGTACTTC. The chain has TRBV5-4 and TRBJ2-7; 8 nucleotides match TRBD2. After removal of 3 bases from V and 3 bases from J, the junction contained 2 bases not matched to a gene. This CDR3 region has 13 residues. Germline CDR1 reads SGHNT; CDR2 reads YYREEE (reference sequence).

V gene TRBV7-8 combines with J gene TRBJ1-5; D unresolved. The CDR3 spans 16 residues. In germline, CDR1 is SGHVS, CDR2 FQNEAQ. Trimming took off 1 base at V and 0 bases at J, with 10 bases between the two ends. The CDR3 loop reads CASSLEGRLSNQPQHF. CDR3 bases: TGTGCCAGCAGCTTAGAGGGCAGACTTAGCAATCAGCCCCAGCATTTT.

The CDR3 region has the DNA TGTGCCAGCAGCTCCCCAGACAGGGCAAAAAACAATGAGCAGTTCTTC. Translated, it gives CASSSPDRAKNNEQFF. This chain links TRBV5-5 with TRBJ2-1; 7 bases are a match to TRBD1. The CDR3 length is 16 residues. Germline V lookup: CDR1 SGHKS, CDR2 YYEKEE (reference sequence). V was clipped by 3 bases and J by 5 bases; unmatched bases: 11. Using reference TRBV5-5 and TRBJ2-1 for the parts outside the CDR3, the full variable domain is DAGVTQSPTHLIKTRGQQVTLRCSPISGHKSVSWYQQVLGQGPQFIFQYYEKEERGRGNFPDRFSARQFPNYSSELNVNALLLGDSALYLCASSSPDRAKNNEQFFGPGTRLTVL.

The rearrangement uses TRBV29-1 and TRBJ1-3; D might be TRBD1 (5 bases). Trimming took 4 bases from V and 2 from J, leaving 6 bases between them. The CDR3 sequence is 12 residues long. CDR1 and CDR2 (germline): SQVTM, ANQGSEA. The CDR3 sequence is CSVGDAGNTIYF. The CDR3 DNA reads as TGCAGCGTTGGGGACGCTGGAAACACCATATATTTT.

This clone is medium-sized within its sample. The chain links TRBV5-6 to TRBJ2-7; 8 nucleotides line up with TRBD2. Germline CDR1 SGHDT, CDR2 YYEEEE. The CDR3 spans 15 residues. J lost 7 bases, V lost 4 bases, and 13 bases had no gene match. The CDR3, as DNA: TGTGCCAGCAGCCAAAGCGGGAGCTCCCGGGAGGAGCAGTACTTC. Translation: CASSQSGSSREEQYF.